This T cell receptor (beta chain) was sequenced during a study of blood T cell repertoires in COVID-19. This CDR3 is built from 15 residues. The ends lost 5 bases at V and 7 bases at J; junction bases unmatched: 8. CDR1 is SGHTA, CDR2 FQGNSA, per germline. Assay used: immunoSEQ multiplex PCR; TCRdb lists only in-frame clones, some missing. This sample has approximately 350,000 clones, with 87% found just once. The chain combines TRBV7-2 with TRBJ1-4, with 9 bases matching TRBD1. Sequenced sample: peripheral blood. The source is a woman aged 45-59 years with COVID-19, enrolled during active disease. For the CDR3, the DNA is TGTGCCAGCAGCGCAACCGGACAGGGGTTTGAAAAACTGTTTTTT. Translation: CASSATGQGFEKLFF.